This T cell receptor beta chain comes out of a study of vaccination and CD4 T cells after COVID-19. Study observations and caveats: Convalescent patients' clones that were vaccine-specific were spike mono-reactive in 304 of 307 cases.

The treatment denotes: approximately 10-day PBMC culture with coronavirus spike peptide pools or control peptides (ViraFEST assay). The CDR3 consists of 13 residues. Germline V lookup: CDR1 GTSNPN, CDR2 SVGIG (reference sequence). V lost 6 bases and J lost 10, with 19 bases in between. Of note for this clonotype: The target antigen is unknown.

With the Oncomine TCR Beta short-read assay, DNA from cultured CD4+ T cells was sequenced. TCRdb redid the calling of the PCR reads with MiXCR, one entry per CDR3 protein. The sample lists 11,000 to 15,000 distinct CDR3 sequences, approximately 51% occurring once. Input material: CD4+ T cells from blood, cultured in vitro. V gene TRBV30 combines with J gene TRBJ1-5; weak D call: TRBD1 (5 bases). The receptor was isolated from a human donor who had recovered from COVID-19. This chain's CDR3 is CACSSNRYGPQHF. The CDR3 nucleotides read TGTGCCTGCAGTTCCAACAGGTATGGACCCCAGCATTTT.